The clone carrying this TCR beta chain came up a few times. This CDR3 is built from 15 residues. All the donors were Caucasian adults who lived in Nashville, Tennessee. The data were obtained in a study of shared clonotypes between healthy human individuals. The table came from immunoSEQ multiplex PCR; TCRdb's copy has only in-frame clones and leaves some out. Of some 500,000 clones listed, 79% are singletons. This receptor was identified in a woman in her forties in good health. Some clones in this sample may be carry-over from other donors' samples. The specimen was PBMCs. The rearrangement links TRBV21-1 to TRBJ2-7; whether TRBD1, the table's D call, matches the DNA was not checked. TRBV21-1 is noted as a pseudogene. The chain's CDR3 is CASSKPGDRGREQYF. DNA for the CDR3: TGTGCCAGCAGCAAACCAGGGGACAGGGGGCGCGAGCAGTACTTC.